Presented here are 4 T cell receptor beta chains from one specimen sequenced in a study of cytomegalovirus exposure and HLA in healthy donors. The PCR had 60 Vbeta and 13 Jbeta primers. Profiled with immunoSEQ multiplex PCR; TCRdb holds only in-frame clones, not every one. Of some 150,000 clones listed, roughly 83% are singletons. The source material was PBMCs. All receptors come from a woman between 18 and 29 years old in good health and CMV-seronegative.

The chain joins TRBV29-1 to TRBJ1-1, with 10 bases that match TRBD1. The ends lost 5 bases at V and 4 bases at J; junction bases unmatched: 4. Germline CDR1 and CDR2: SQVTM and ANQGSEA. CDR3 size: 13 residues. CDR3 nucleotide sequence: TGCAGCGTTCCTCGGACAGGGGGCACTGAAGCTTTCTTT. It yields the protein CSVPRTGGTEAFF.

The CDR3, as DNA: TGTGCCAGCAGTTTTATTGGGGCCCGCGAGCAGTACTTC. It translates to CASSFIGAREQYF. The rearrangement links TRBV28 to TRBJ2-7; TRBD1 might be the D (5 bases). With 3 bases removed from V and 6 bases from J, the gap between germline ends came to 12 bases. The CDR3 loop spans 13 amino acids. Germline-derived CDR1 and CDR2 are MDHEN and SYDVKM. Together with reference TRBV28 and TRBJ2-7, the CDR3 gives the full variable domain: DVKVTQSSRYLVKRTGEKVFLECVQDMDHENMFWYRQDPGLGLRLIYFSYDVKMKEKGDIPEGYSVSREKKERFSLILESASTNQTSMYLCASSFIGAREQYFGPGTRLTVT.

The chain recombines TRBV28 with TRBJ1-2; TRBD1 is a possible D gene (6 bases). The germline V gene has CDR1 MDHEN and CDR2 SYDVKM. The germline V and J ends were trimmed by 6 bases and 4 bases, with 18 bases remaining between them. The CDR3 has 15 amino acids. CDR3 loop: CASRRFQGQGYGYTF. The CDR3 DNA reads TGTGCCAGCAGACGATTTCAGGGGCAGGGCTATGGCTACACCTTC.

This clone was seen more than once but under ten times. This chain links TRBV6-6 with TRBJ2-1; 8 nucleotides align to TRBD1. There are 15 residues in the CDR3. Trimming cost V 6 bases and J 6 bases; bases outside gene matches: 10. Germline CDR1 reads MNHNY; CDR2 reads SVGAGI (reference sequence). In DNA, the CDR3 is TGTGCCAGCAGCCCGGCGACAGGGGCGCGCAATGAGCAGTTCTTC. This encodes CASSPATGARNEQFF.